This TCR beta chain comes out of a study of T cells in Graves' hyperthyroidism and ophthalmopathy. Using RNA transcripts as the source, TCR beta CDR3 regions were amplified. First-round RT-PCR of the TCR CDR3 relied on the HTBI primer set. A single record per CDR3 protein comes from TCRdb applying MiXCR to the multiplex PCR reads. The data contain 700,000 or so distinct CDR3 sequences, approximately 15% of them singletons. The CDR3 covers 13 residues. The V end lost 5 bases, the J end lost 8 bases, and 15 bases lay between the germline ends. This clonotype was counted ten times or more. The sequencing sample was made of blood. This receptor was identified in a woman aged 45 to 65 with Graves' ophthalmopathy. The chain links TRBV12-3 or TRBV12-4 to TRBJ1-2, with TRBD1 as a possible D gene (5 bases). CDR3 sequence reads: CASSHPQGDGYTF. The CDR3 DNA is TGTGCCAGCAGTCACCCGCAGGGAGACGGCTACACCTTC.